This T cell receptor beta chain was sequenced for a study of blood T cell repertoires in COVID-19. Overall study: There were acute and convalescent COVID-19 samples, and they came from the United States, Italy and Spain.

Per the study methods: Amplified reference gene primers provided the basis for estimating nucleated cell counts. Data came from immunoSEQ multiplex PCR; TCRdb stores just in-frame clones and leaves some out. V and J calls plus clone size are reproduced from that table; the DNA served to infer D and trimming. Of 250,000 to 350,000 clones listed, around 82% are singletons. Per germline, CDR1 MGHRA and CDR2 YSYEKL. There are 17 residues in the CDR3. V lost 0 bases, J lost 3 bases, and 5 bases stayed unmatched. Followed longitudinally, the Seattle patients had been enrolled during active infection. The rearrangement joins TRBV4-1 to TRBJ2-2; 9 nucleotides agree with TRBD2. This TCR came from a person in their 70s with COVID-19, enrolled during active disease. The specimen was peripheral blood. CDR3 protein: CASSQDSSGTYTGELFF. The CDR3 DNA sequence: TGCGCCAGCAGCCAAGATTCTAGCGGGACGTACACCGGGGAGCTGTTTTTT.